A selection of T cell receptor beta chains follows, all from one sample in a study of technical replicates of blood from a few donors. Produced via immunoSEQ multiplex PCR; TCRdb's table is partial and in-frame only. The sample comprises around 93,000 clones, roughly 94% of which are singletons, and around 0.3% rests with the top ten. The sequencing sample was made of T cells isolated from PBMCs. The receptors shown here come from a human donor in good health. The conserved cysteine and the conserved F or W are not part of the CDR3 here. D genes are given only for firm matches.

TRBD2	TRBJ2-7	TRBV19	AKTPKLASSYEQY
TRBD1	TRBJ2-5	TRBV7-7	ASSGDREETQY
NA	TRBJ2-7	TRBV2	ASSTSYEQY
NA	TRBJ1-1	TRBV6-5	ASSQREFAF
NA	TRBJ2-3	TRBV18	ASSPIGGGTDTQY
TRBD2	TRBJ2-1	TRBV30	AWTSGGVYNEQF
NA	TRBJ2-5	TRBV13	ASSSTGETQY
NA	TRBJ1-2	TRBV7-2	ASSLGTGQGYT
TRBD1	TRBJ1-1	TRBV4-1	ASSNPTGRRAEAF
TRBD1	TRBJ1-2	TRBV28	ASSFGTEGTGYGYT
NA	TRBJ2-5	TRBV30	AWSVYPGFY
TRBD1	TRBJ2-5	TRBV27	ASSWTGGRETQY
TRBD1	TRBJ2-2	TRBV19	ASSLVGQGGTGELF
TRBD1	TRBJ1-4	TRBV27	ASSPTGGRIEKLF
NA	TRBJ2-1	TRBV29-1	SVEETSNEQF
NA	TRBJ1-5	TRBV9	ASSDSSNQPQH
NA	TRBJ1-4	TRBV6-5	ASSPGTTNEKLF
NA	TRBJ1-4	TRBV5-8	ASSSLRGRGIGEKLF
TRBD2	TRBJ2-3	TRBV7-9	ASSSRRGGTDTQY
NA	TRBJ1-2	TRBV4-1	ASSRDGLTDASGYT
NA	TRBJ2-1	TRBV19	ASSISSGLYNEQF
NA	TRBJ2-5	TRBV5-1	ASSSTGLETQY
NA	TRBJ1-1	TRBV9	ASSVGQGRNTEAF
TRBD2	TRBJ2-1	TRBV4-1	ASSQLAGAKVQF
TRBD1	TRBJ1-1	TRBV19	ATRQGVYTEAF
NA	TRBJ1-2	TRBV2	ASILEQHGYT
TRBD2	TRBJ2-1	TRBV28	ASSLTSGANEQF
TRBD2	TRBJ2-1	TRBV7-9	ASSLNVRELDNEQF
NA	TRBJ2-3	TRBV5-4	ASSYNTGSPTDTQY
NA	TRBJ1-1	TRBV7-2	ASSSGSSTEAF
NA	TRBJ1-4	TRBV30	AWSVNRAGEKLF
NA	TRBJ2-1	TRBV18	ASSQQVYNEQF
TRBD2	TRBJ2-4	TRBV5-4	ASSPIAGVNIQY
NA	TRBJ2-5	TRBV23-1	ASPFFFGSQGETQY
TRBD2	TRBJ2-5	TRBV9	ASSAATSGMETQY
NA	TRBJ1-2	TRBV7-3	ASSQDPGDYGYT
TRBD1	TRBJ1-2	TRBV28	ASRARGRGYGYT